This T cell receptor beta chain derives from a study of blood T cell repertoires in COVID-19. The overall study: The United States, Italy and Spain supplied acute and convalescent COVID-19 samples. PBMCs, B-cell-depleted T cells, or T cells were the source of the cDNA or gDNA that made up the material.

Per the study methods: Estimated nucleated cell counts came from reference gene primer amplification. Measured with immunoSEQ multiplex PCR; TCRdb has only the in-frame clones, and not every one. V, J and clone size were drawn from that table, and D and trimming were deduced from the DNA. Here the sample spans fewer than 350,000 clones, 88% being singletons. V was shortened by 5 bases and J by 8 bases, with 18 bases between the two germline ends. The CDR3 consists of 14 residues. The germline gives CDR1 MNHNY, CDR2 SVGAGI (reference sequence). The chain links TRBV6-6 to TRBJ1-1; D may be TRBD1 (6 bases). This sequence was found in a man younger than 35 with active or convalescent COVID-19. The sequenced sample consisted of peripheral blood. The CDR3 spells CASSNPNGQTEAFF. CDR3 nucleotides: TGTGCCAGCAGTAATCCAAACGGACAGACGGAAGCTTTCTTT.